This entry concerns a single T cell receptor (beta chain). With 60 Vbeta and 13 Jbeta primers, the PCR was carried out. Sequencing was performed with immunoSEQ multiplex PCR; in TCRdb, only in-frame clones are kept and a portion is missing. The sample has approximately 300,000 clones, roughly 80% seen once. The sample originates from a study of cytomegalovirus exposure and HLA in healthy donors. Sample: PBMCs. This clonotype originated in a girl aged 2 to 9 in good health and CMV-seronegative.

The CDR3 coding sequence is TGTGCCAGCAGCTTAGTAGGGCGGGGGAATGAGCAGTTCTTC. It translates to CASSLVGRGNEQFF. The chain carries TRBV7-2 and TRBJ2-1; 7 nucleotides match TRBD2. The trim removed 1 base at V and 7 bases at J, leaving 4 bases unmatched. Germline V gene data show CDR1 as SGHTA and CDR2 as FQGNSA. CDR3 size: 14 residues.